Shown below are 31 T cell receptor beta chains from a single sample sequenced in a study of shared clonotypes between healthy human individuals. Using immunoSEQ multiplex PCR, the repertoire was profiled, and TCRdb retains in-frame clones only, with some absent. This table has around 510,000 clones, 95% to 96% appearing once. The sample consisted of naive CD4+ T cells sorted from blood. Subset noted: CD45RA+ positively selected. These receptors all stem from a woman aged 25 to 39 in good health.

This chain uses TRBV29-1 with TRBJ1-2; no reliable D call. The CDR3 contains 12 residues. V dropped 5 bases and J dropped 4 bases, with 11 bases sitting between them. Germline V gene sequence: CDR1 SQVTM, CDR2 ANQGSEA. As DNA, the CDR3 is TGCAGCGTTTATTGGGGTGGCTATGGCTACACCTTC. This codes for CSVYWGGYGYTF.

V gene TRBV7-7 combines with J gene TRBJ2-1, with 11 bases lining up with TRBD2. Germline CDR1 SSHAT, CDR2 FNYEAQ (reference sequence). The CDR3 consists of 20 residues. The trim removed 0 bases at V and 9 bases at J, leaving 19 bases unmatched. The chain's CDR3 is CASSLALRASGRRALGEQFF. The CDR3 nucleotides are TGTGCCAGCAGCTTAGCTCTTCGGGCTAGCGGGAGGCGGGCCTTGGGTGAGCAGTTCTTC.

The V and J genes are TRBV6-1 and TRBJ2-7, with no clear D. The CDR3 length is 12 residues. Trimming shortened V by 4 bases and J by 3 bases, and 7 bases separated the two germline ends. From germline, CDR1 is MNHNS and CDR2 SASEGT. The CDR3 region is CASSAQFYEQYF. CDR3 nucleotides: TGTGCCAGCAGTGCCCAATTCTACGAGCAGTACTTC.

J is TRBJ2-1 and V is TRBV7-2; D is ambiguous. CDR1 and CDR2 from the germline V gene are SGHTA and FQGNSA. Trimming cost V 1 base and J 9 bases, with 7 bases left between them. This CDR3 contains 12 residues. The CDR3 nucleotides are TGTGCCAGCAGCTTAGTCTCGGTTGAGCAGTTCTTC. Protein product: CASSLVSVEQFF.

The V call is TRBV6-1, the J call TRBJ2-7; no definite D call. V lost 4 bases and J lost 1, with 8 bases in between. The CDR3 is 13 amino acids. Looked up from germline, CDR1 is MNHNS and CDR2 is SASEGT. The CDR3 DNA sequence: TGTGCCAGCAGTGGGTACGGTTCCTACGAGCAGTACTTC. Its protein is CASSGYGSYEQYF.

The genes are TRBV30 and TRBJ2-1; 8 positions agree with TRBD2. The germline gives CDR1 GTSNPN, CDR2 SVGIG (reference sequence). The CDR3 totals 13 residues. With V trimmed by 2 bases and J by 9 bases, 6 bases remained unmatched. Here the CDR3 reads CAWSPIAGLEQFF. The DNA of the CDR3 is TGTGCCTGGAGTCCGATAGCGGGACTTGAGCAGTTCTTC.

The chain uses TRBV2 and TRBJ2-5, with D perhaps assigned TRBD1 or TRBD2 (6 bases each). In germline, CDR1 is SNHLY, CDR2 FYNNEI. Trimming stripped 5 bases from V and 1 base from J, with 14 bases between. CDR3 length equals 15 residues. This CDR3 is CASSHREVRQETQYF. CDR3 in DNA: TGTGCCAGCAGTCACAGGGAGGTACGCCAAGAGACCCAGTACTTC.

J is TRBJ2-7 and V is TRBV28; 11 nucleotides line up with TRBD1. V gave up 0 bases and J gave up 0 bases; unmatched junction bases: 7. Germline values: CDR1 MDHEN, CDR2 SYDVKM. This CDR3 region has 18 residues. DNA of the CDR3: TGTGCCAGCAGTTTATGGGGACAGGGGGTTACCCTCTCCTACGAGCAGTACTTC. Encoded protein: CASSLWGQGVTLSYEQYF. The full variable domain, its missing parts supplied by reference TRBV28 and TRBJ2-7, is DVKVTQSSRYLVKRTGEKVFLECVQDMDHENMFWYRQDPGLGLRLIYFSYDVKMKEKGDIPEGYSVSREKKERFSLILESASTNQTSMYLCASSLWGQGVTLSYEQYFGPGTRLTVT.

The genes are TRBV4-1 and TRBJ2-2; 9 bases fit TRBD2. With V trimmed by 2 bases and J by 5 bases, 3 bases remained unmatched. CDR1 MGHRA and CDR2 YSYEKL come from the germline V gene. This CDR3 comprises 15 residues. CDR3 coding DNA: TGCGCCAGCAGCCAATTTCTAGCGGGAACCGGGGAGCTGTTTTTT. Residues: CASSQFLAGTGELFF.

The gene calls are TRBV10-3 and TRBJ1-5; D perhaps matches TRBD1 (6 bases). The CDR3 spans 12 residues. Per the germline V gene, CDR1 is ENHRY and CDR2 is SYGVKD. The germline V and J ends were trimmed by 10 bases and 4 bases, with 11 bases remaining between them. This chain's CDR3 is CATATGNQPQHF. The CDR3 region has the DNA TGTGCCACCGCTACAGGGAATCAGCCCCAGCATTTT.

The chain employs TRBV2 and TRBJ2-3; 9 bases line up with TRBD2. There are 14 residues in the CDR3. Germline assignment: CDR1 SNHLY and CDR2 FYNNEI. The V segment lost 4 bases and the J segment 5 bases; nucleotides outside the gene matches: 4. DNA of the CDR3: TGTGCCAGCAGTGTATTAGCGGGAGAAGATACGCAGTATTTT. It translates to CASSVLAGEDTQYF.

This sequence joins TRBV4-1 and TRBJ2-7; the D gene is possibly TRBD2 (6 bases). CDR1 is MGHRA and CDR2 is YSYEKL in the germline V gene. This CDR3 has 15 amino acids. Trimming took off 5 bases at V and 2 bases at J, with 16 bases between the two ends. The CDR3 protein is CASSSPAGSPYEQYF. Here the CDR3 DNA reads TGCGCCAGCAGCAGCCCAGCGGGCTCCCCCTACGAGCAGTACTTC.

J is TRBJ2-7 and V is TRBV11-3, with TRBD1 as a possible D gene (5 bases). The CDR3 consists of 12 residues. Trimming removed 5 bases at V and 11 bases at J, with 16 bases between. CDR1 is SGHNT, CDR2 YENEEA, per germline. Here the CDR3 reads CASSLHILREYF. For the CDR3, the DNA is TGTGCCAGCAGCCTTCATATCCTCAGGGAGTACTTC. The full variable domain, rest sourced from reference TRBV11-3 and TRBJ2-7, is EAGVVQSPRYKIIEKKQPVAFWCNPISGHNTLYWYLQNLGQGPELLIRYENEEAVDDSQLPKDRFSAERLKGVDSTLKIQPAELGDSAVYLCASSLHILREYFGPGTRLTVT.

In DNA form, the CDR3 reads TGTGCCAGCAGTTTAAAGTTATCATACGAGCAGTACTTC. It yields the protein CASSLKLSYEQYF. The gene calls are TRBV27 and TRBJ2-7, with D hard to call. Trimming pared 2 bases from V and 4 bases from J, leaving 9 bases between. The CDR3 is 13 residues long. Germline V lookup: CDR1 MNHEY, CDR2 SMNVEV (reference sequence).

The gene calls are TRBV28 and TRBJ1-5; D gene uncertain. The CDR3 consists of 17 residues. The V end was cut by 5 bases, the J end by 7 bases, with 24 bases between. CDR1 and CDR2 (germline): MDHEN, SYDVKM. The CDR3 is CASSPFGIGGGGQPQHF. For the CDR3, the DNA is TGTGCCAGCAGTCCATTTGGTATCGGCGGCGGCGGACAGCCCCAGCATTTT.

In DNA form, the CDR3 reads TGCAGCGCTGAGGGGGCAAACTCTGGAAACACCATATATTTT. This translates into CSAEGANSGNTIYF. This chain links TRBV29-1 with TRBJ1-3; TRBD1 matches 7 bases. V trimming: 7 bases; J trimming: 0 bases; junction bases outside the gene matches: 6. This CDR3 is 14 amino acids long. The germline gives CDR1 SQVTM, CDR2 ANQGSEA.

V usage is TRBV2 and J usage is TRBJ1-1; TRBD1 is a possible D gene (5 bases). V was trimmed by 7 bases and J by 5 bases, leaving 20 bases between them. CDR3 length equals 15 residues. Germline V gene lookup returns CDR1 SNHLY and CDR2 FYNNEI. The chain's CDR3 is CASTLDVGGSTEAFF. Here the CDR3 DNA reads TGTGCCAGCACCCTTGATGTGGGGGGGTCAACTGAAGCTTTCTTT.

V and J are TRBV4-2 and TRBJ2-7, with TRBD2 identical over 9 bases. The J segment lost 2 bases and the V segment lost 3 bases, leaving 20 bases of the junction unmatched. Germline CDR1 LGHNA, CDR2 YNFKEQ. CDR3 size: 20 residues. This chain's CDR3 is CASSQGEGGTSPYGAYEQYF. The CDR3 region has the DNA TGTGCCAGCAGCCAGGGGGAAGGCGGGACTAGCCCCTACGGCGCCTACGAGCAGTACTTC.

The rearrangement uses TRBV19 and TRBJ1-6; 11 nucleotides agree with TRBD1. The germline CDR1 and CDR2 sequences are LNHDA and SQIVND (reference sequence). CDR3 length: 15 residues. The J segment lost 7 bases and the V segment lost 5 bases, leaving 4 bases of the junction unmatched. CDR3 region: CASSSDRGQNSPLHF. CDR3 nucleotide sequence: TGTGCCAGTAGTTCGGACAGGGGGCAAAATTCACCCCTCCACTTT. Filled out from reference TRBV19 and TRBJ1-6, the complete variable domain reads DGGITQSPKYLFRKEGQNVTLSCEQNLNHDAMYWYRQDPGQGLRLIYYSQIVNDFQKGDIAEGYSVSREKKESFPLTVTSAQKNPTAFYLCASSSDRGQNSPLHFGNGTRLTVT.

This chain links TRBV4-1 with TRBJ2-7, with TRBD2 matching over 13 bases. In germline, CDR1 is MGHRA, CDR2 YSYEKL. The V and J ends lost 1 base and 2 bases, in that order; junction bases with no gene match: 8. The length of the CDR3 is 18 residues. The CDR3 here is CASSQGLAGGPGAYEQYF. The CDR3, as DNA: TGCGCCAGCAGCCAAGGACTAGCGGGAGGACCTGGCGCCTACGAGCAGTACTTC.

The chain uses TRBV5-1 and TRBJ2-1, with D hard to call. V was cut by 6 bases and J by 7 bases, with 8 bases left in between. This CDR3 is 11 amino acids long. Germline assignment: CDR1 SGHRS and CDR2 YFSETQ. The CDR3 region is CASKNQNEQFF. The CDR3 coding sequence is TGCGCCAGCAAGAATCAGAATGAGCAGTTCTTC.

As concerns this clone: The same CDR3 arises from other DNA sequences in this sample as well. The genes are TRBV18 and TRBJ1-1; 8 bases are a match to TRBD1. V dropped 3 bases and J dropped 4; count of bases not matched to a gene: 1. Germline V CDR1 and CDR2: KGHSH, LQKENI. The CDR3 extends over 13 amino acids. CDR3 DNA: TGTGCCAGCTCACCCACAGGGGGCACTGAAGCTTTCTTT. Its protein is CASSPTGGTEAFF.

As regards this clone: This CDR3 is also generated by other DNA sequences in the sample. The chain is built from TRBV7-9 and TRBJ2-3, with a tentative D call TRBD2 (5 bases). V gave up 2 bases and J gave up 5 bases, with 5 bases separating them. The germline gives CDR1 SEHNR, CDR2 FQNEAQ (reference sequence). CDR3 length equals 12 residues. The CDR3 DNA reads TGTGCCAGCAGCTTACGGGAAGATACGCAGTATTTT. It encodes CASSLREDTQYF.

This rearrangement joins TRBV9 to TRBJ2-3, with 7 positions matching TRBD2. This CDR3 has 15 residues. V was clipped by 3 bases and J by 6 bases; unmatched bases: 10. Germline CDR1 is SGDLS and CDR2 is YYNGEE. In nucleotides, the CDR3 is TGTGCCAGCAGCGAGTCGATGGGAGGGAGGGATACGCAGTATTTT. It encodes CASSESMGGRDTQYF.

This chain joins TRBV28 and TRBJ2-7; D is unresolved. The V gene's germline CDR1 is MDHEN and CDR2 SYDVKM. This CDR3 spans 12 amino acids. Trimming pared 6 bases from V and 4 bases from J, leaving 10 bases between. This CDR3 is CASRPHLYEQYF. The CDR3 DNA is TGTGCCAGCAGGCCCCATTTGTACGAGCAGTACTTC.

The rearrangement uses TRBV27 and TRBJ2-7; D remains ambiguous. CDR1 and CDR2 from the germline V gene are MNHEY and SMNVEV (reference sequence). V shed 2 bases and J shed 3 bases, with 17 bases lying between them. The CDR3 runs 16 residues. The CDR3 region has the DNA TGTGCCAGCAGTTTAACCTACGGGTCCCAAAACTACGAGCAGTACTTC. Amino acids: CASSLTYGSQNYEQYF.

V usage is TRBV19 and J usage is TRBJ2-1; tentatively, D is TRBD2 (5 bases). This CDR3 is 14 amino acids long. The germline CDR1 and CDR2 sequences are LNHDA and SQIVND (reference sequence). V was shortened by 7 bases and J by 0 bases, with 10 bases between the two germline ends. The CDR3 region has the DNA TGTGCCAGTAAAGGACTGAGCTCCTACAATGAGCAGTTCTTC. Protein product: CASKGLSSYNEQFF.

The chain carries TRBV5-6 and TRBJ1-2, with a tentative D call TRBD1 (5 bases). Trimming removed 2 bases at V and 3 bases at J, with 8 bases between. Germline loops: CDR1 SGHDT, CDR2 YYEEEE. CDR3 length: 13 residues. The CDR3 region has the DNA TGTGCCAGCAGCTTCCTACAGGACTATGGCTACACCTTC. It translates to CASSFLQDYGYTF.

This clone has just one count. DNA of the CDR3: TGCAGTGCTAGGGTTGCAGAAAAACTGTTTTTT. Translated, it gives CSARVAEKLFF. The rearrangement joins TRBV20-1 to TRBJ1-4; D gene unclear. Trimming left V 3 bases short and J 8 bases short, with 7 bases between. The germline V gene has CDR1 DFQATT and CDR2 SNEGSKA (reference sequence). This CDR3 region has 11 residues.

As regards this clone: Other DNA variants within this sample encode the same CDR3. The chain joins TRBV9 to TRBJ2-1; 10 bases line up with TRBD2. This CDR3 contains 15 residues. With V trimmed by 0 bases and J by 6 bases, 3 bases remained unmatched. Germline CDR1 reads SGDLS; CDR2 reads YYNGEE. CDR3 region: CASSVVLAGVNEQFF. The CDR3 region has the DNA TGTGCCAGCAGCGTAGTCCTAGCGGGAGTCAATGAGCAGTTCTTC.

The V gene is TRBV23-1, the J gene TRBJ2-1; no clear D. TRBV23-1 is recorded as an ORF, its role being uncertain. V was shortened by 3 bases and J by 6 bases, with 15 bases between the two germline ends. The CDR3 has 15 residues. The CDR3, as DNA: TGCGCCAGCAGTCACCAGTCTAGGTCGAGCAATGAGCAGTTCTTC. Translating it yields CASSHQSRSSNEQFF.